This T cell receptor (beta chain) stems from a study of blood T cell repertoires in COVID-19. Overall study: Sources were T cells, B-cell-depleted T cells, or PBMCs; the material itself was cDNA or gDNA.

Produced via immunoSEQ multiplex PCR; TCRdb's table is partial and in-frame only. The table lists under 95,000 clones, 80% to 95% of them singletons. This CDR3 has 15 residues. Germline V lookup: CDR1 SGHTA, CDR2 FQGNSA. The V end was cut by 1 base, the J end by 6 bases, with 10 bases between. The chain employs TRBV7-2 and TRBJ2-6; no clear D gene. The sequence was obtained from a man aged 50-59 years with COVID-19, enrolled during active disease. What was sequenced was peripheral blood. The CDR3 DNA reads TGTGCCAGCAGCTTAGGTGGTGCGTCGGCCAACGTCCTGACTTTC. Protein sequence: CASSLGGASANVLTF.